This paragraph covers one TCR beta chain sequence. The ends were cut back, 4 bases at V and 0 bases at J, with 12 bases in the middle. In germline, CDR1 is SGHNT, CDR2 YYREEE (reference sequence). CDR3 length equals 15 residues. The sample is drawn from a study of T cells in localized non-small cell lung cancer. Using immunoSEQ multiplex PCR, the repertoire was profiled, and TCRdb retains in-frame clones only, with some absent. The sample holds tens of thousands of clones, about nine tenths seen once. This sample comprised peripheral blood, obtained before any cancer treatment. This sequence joins TRBV5-4 and TRBJ2-3; D is perhaps TRBD2 (6 bases). This TCR was recovered from a woman aged 35-75 years with stage I lung adenocarcinoma. The CDR3 DNA sequence: TGTGCCAGCAGCCTACCAAGCGGGAGCACAGATACGCAGTATTTT. Protein product: CASSLPSGSTDTQYF.